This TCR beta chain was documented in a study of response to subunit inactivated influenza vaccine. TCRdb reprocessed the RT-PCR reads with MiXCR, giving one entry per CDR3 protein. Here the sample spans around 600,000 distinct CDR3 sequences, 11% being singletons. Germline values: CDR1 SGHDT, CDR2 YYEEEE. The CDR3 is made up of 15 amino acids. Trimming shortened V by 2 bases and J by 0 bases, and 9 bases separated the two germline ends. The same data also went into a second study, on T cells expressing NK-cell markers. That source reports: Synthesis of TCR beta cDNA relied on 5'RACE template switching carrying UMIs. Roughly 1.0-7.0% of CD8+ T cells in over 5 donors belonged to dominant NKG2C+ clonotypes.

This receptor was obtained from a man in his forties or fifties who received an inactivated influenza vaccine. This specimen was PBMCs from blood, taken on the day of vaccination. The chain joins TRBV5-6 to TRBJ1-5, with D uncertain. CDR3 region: CASSFGLDSNQPQHF. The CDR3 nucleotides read TGTGCCAGCAGCTTCGGATTAGATAGCAATCAGCCCCAGCATTTT.